This T cell receptor (beta chain) was identified in a study of radiotherapy plus CTLA-4 blockade in lung cancer listed by TCRdb under 2018. Background on the whole study: Objective responses occurred in approximately 17% of enrolled patients, and less than 35% achieved disease control.

What the work shows at the level of the full study, not this receptor alone: After treatment with radiotherapy and ipilimumab, TCR clones that originated in tumors expanded in peripheral blood. The strongest predictors of response were reported to be early dynamic shifts in blood T cell clones along with a rise in serum interferon-beta following radiation.

Libraries were constructed by the immunoSEQ multiplex PCR assay. Sourced from immuneACCESS, this table was stored by TCRdb with only in-frame sequences that have V and J called. A share of the clones is absent; for the studies checked, an unresolved V gene accounts for under half, and the remainder has no known explanation. Within this sample are 30,000 to 50,000 clones, with 60% to 80% of them counted one time only. 23% of the sample rests with the top ten. This clone was counted only a few times. The clone's antigen remains unknown. Base qualities are not provided; no much larger clone lies one nucleotide away. The study evaluated CTLA-4 blockade (ipilimumab) given together with focal radiation therapy in patients who had chemo-refractory metastatic non-small-cell lung cancer. The CDR1 and CDR2 encoded by the germline V gene (reference sequence) are SGHKS and YYEKEE. V ends up 4 bases short and J 4 bases short, with an unmatched junction base count of 7. The CDR3, cysteine through phenylalanine, is 15 amino acids long. Solely the CDR3 DNA is kept, with 45 bases framed from the first base.

Sequenced here: peripheral blood, sampled from a patient treated with radiotherapy plus ipilimumab. This sequence originates from a human donor with non-small cell lung cancer that progressed on radiotherapy plus ipilimumab. The chain uses TRBV5-5 and TRBJ1-1; a stretch of 10 junction bases matches TRBD1. The CDR3 here reads CASSIRTGGITEAFF. The sequenced DNA: TGTGCCAGCAGCATTCGGACAGGGGGTATCACTGAAGCTTTCTTT. The CDR3 plus the reference TRBV5-5 and TRBJ1-1 genes for the other parts give the full variable domain: DAGVTQSPTHLIKTRGQQVTLRCSPISGHKSVSWYQQVLGQGPQFIFQYYEKEERGRGNFPDRFSARQFPNYSSELNVNALLLGDSALYLCASSIRTGGITEAFFGQGTRLTVV.